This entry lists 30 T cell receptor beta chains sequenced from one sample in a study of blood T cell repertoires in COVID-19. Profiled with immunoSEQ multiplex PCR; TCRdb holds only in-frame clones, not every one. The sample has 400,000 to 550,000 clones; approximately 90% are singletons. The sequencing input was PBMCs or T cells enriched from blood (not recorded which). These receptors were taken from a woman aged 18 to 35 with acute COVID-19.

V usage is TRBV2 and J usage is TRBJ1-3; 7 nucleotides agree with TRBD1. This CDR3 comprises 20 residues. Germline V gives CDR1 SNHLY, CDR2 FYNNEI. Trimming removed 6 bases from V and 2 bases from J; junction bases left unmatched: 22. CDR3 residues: CASSGGDSLYTGPPGNTIYF. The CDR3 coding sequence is TGTGCCAGCAGCGGGGGGGACAGTCTCTATACGGGTCCCCCTGGAAACACCATATATTTT.

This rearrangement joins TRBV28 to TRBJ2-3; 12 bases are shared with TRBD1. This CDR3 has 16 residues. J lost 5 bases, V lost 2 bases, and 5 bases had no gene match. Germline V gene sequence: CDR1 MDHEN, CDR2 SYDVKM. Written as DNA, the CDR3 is TGTGCCAGCAGTTTAGGGACAGGGGGCGTAGGAGATACGCAGTATTTT. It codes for CASSLGTGGVGDTQYF.

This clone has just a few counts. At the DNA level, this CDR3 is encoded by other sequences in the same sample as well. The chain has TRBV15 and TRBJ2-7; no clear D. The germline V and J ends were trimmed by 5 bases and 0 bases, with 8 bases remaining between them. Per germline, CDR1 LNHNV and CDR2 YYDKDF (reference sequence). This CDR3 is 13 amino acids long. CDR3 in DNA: TGTGCCACCAGCCGTGACACCTCCTACGAGCAGTACTTC. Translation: CATSRDTSYEQYF.

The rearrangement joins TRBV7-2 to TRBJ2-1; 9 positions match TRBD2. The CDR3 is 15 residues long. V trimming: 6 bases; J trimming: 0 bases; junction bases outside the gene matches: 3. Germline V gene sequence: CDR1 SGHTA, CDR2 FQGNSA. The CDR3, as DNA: TGTGCCAGCAGGCTAGCGGGACCCTCCTACAATGAGCAGTTCTTC. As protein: CASRLAGPSYNEQFF.

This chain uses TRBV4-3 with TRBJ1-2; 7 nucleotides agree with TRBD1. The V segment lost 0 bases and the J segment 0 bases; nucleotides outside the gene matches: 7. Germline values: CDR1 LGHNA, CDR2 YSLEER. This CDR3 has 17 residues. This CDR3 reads CASSQDSKDRPNYGYTF. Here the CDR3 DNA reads TGCGCCAGCAGCCAAGATTCGAAGGACAGGCCTAACTATGGCTACACCTTC.

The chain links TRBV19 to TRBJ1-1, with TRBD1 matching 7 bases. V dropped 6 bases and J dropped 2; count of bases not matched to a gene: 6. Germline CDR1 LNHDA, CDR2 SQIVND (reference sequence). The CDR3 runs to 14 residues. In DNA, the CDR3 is TGTGCCAGTAGCCTGACAGGGAAAAACACTGAAGCTTTCTTT. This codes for CASSLTGKNTEAFF.

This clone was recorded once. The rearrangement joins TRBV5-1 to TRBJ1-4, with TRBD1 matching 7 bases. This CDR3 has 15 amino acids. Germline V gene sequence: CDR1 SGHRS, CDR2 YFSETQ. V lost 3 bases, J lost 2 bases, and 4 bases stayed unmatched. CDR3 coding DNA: TGCGCCAGCAGCTCGACAGGGAACACTAATGAAAAACTGTTTTTT. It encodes CASSSTGNTNEKLFF.

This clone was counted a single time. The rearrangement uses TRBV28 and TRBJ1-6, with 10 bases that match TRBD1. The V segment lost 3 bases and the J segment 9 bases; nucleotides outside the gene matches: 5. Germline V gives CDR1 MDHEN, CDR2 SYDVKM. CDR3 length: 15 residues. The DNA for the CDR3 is TGTGCCAGCAGTTTTGGGACAGGGGATTCTTCACCCCTCCACTTT. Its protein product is CASSFGTGDSSPLHF. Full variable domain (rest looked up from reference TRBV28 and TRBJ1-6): DVKVTQSSRYLVKRTGEKVFLECVQDMDHENMFWYRQDPGLGLRLIYFSYDVKMKEKGDIPEGYSVSREKKERFSLILESASTNQTSMYLCASSFGTGDSSPLHFGNGTRLTVT.

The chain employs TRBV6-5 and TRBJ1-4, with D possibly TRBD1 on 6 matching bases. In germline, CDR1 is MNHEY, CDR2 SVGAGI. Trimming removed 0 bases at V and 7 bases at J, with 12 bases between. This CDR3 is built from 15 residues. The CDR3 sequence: CASSYSNRVGEKLFF. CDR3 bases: TGTGCCAGCAGTTACTCGAACAGGGTTGGTGAAAAACTGTTTTTT.

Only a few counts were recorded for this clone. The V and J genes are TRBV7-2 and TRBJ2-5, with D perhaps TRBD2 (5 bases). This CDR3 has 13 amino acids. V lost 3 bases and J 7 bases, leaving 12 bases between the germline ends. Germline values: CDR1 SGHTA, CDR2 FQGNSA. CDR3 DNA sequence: TGTGCCAGCAGCTTCCGAGGGCCGGGGACCCAGTACTTC. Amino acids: CASSFRGPGTQYF.

The CDR3 DNA reads as TGTGCCAGCAGCCTGGGGACAGAAGGGCCCCAGCATTTT. This translates into CASSLGTEGPQHF. The V and J genes are TRBV2 and TRBJ1-5; 7 nucleotides match TRBD1. The CDR3 covers 13 residues. The germline CDR1 and CDR2 sequences are SNHLY and FYNNEI. With 6 bases clipped from V and 9 bases from J, the junction kept 8 bases outside the gene matches.

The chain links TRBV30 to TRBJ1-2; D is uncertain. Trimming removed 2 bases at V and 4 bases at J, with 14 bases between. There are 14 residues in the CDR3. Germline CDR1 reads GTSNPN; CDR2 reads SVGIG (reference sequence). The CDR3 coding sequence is TGTGCCTGGAGTCCACCTATCCCCCCCTATGGCTACACCTTC. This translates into CAWSPPIPPYGYTF.

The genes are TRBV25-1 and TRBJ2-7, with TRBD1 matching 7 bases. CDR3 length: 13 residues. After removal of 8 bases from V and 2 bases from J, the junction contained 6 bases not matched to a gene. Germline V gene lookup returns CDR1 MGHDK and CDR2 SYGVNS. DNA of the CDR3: TGTGCCAGCCAACGGGACAGTCCCTACGAGCAGTACTTC. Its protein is CASQRDSPYEQYF.

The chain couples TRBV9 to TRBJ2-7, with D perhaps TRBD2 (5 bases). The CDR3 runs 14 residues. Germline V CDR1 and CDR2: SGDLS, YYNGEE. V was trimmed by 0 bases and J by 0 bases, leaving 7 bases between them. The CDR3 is CASSVVGVSYEQYF. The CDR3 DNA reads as TGTGCCAGCAGCGTAGTCGGGGTCTCCTACGAGCAGTACTTC.

The CDR3 spells CASSPQETSGLDTQYF. DNA of the CDR3: TGTGCCAGCAGCCCCCAGGAGACTAGCGGGTTGGATACGCAGTATTTT. The rearrangement joins TRBV28 to TRBJ2-3; 10 positions agree with TRBD2. Losses at the gene ends were 6 bases for V and 6 bases for J; bases not matched to a gene: 12. Germline CDR1 is MDHEN and CDR2 is SYDVKM. The CDR3 runs to 16 residues. The entire variable domain, with the rest obtained from reference TRBV28 and TRBJ2-3, is as follows: DVKVTQSSRYLVKRTGEKVFLECVQDMDHENMFWYRQDPGLGLRLIYFSYDVKMKEKGDIPEGYSVSREKKERFSLILESASTNQTSMYLCASSPQETSGLDTQYFGPGTRLTVL.

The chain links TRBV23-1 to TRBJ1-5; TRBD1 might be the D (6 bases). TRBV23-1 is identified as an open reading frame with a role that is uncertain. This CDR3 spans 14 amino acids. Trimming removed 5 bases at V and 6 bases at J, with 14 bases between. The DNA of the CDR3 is TGCGCCAGCAGTTACACCAGGGGAAGTCAGCCCCAGCATTTT. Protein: CASSYTRGSQPQHF.

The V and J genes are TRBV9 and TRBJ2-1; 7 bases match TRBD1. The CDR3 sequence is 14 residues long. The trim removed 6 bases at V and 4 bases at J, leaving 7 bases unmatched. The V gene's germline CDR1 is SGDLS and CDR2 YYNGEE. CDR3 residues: CASKTGDGYNEQFF. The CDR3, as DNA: TGTGCCAGCAAAACAGGGGACGGATACAATGAGCAGTTCTTC. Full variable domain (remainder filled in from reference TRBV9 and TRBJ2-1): DSGVTQTPKHLITATGQRVTLRCSPRSGDLSVYWYQQSLDQGLQFLIQYYNGEERAKGNILERFSAQQFPDLHSELNLSSLELGDSALYFCASKTGDGYNEQFFGPGTRLTVL.

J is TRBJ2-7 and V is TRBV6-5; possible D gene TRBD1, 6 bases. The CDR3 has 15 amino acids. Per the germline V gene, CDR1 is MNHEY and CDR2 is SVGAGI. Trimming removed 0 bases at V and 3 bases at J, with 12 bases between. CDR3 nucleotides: TGTGCCAGCAGTTACTCGAGGGTACAGGGCTACGAGCAGTACTTC. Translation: CASSYSRVQGYEQYF.

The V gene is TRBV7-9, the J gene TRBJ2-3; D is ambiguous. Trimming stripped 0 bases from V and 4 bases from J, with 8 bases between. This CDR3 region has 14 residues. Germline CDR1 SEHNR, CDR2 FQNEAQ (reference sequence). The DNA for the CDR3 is TGTGCCAGCAGCTTAGCGGTTAGCTCAGATACGCAGTATTTT. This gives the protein CASSLAVSSDTQYF. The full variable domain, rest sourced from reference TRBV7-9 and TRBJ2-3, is DTGVSQNPRHKITKRGQNVTFRCDPISEHNRLYWYRQTLGQGPEFLTYFQNEAQLEKSRLLSDRFSAERPKGSFSTLEIQRTEQGDSAMYLCASSLAVSSDTQYFGPGTRLTVL.

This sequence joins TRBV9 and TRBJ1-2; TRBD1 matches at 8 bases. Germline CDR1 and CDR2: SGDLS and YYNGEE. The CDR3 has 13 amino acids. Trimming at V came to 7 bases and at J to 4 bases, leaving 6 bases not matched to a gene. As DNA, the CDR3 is TGTGCCAGCGGAGGACAGGGCTCCTATGGCTACACCTTC. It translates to CASGGQGSYGYTF.

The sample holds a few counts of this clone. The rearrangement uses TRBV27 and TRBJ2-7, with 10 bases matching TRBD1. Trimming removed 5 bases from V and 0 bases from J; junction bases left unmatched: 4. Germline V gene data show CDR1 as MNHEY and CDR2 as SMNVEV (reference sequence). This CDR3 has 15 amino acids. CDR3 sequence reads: CASSPGTGVSYEQYF. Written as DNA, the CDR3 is TGTGCCAGCAGTCCGGGGACAGGGGTCTCCTACGAGCAGTACTTC.

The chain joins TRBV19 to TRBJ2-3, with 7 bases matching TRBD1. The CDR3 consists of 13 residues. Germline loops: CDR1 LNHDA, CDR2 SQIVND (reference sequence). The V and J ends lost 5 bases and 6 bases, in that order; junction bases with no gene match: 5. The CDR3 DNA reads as TGTGCCAGTAGTGGTCAGGGGGTGGATACGCAGTATTTT. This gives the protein CASSGQGVDTQYF.

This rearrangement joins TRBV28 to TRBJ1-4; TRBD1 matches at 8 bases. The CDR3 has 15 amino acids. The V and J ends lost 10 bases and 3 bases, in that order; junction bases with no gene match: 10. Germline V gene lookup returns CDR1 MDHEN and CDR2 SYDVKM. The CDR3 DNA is TGTGCCACGCACCGGGACAGGTTGTCTAATGAAAAACTGTTTTTT. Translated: CATHRDRLSNEKLFF.

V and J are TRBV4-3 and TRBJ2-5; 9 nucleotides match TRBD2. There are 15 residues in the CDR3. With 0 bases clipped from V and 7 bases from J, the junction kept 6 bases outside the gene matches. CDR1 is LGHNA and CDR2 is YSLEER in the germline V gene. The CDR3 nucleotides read TGCGCCAGCAGCCAAGAGGCTAGCGGGAAGGTGACCCAGTACTTC. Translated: CASSQEASGKVTQYF.

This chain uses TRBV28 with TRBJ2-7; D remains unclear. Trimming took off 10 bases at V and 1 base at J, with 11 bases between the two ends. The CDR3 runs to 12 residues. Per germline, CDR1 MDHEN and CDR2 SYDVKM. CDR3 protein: CATDTASYEQYF. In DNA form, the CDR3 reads TGTGCCACCGACACAGCATCCTACGAGCAGTACTTC. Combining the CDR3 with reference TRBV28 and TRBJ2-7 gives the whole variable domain DVKVTQSSRYLVKRTGEKVFLECVQDMDHENMFWYRQDPGLGLRLIYFSYDVKMKEKGDIPEGYSVSREKKERFSLILESASTNQTSMYLCATDTASYEQYFGPGTRLTVT.

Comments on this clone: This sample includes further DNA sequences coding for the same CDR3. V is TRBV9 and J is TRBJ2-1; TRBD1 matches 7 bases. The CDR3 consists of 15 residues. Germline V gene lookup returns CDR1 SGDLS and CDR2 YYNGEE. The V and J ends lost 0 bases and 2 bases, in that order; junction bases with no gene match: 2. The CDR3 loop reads CASSVEGAPYNEQFF. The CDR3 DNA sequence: TGTGCCAGCAGCGTAGAGGGGGCCCCCTACAATGAGCAGTTCTTC.

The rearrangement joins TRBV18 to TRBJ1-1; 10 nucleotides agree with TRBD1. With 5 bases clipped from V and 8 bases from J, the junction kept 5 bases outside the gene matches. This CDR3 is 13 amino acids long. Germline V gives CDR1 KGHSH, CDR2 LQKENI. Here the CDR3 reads CASSSRDRGEAFF. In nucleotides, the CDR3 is TGTGCCAGCTCAAGCCGGGACAGGGGAGAAGCTTTCTTT. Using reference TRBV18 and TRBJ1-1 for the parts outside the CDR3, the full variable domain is NAGVMQNPRHLVRRRGQEARLRCSPMKGHSHVYWYRQLPEEGLKFMVYLQKENIIDESGMPKERFSAEFPKEGPSILRIQQVVRGDSAAYFCASSSRDRGEAFFGQGTRLTVV.

In DNA, the CDR3 is TGTGCCAGTAGTATCTCGGGACAGGGGAGGTTTAAGACTGAAGCTTTCTTT. Translating gives CASSISGQGRFKTEAFF. The V and J genes are TRBV19 and TRBJ1-1; 10 positions match TRBD1. J gave up 5 bases and V 3 bases, and 12 bases lay outside the gene matches. The CDR3 is 17 residues long. CDR1 and CDR2 from the germline V gene are LNHDA and SQIVND (reference sequence).

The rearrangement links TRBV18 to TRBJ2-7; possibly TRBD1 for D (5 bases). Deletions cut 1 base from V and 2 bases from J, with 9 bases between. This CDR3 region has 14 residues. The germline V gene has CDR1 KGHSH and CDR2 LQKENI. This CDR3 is CASSPQGPPYEQYF. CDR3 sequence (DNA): TGTGCCAGCTCACCACAGGGGCCCCCCTACGAGCAGTACTTC.

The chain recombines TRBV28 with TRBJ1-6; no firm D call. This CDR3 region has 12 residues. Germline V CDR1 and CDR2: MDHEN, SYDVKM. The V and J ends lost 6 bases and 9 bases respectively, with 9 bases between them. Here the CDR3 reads CASSLKASPLHF. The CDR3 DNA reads TGTGCCAGCAGCCTGAAAGCTTCACCCCTCCACTTT. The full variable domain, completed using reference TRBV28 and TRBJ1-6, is DVKVTQSSRYLVKRTGEKVFLECVQDMDHENMFWYRQDPGLGLRLIYFSYDVKMKEKGDIPEGYSVSREKKERFSLILESASTNQTSMYLCASSLKASPLHFGNGTRLTVT.